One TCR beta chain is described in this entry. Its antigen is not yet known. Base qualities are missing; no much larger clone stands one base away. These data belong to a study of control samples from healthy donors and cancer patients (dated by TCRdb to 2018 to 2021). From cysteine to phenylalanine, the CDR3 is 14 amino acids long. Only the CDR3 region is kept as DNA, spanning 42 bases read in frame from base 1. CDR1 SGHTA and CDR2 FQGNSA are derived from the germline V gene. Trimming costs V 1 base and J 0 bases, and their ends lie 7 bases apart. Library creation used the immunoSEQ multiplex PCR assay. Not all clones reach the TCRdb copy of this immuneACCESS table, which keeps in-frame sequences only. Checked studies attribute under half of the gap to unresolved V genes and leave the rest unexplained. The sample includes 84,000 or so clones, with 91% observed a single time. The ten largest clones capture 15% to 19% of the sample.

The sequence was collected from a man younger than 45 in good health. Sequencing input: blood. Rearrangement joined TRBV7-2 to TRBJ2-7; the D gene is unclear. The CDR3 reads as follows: CASSLGPSSYEQYF. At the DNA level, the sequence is TGTGCCAGCAGCTTAGGGCCCAGCTCCTACGAGCAGTACTTC.